Shown below are 3 T cell receptor beta chains from a single sample sequenced in a study of T cells expressing NK-cell markers. TCRdb derives one entry per CDR3 protein from the 5' RACE reads, leaving out DNA. Its listing shows about 400,000 distinct CDR3 sequences. Sequenced input: blood T cells: a sorted CD56 or NKG2C T cell subset, CD4+ or CD8+ T cells, or bulk PBMC T cells (not recorded which). The origin of the receptors is a woman aged 45-65 years in good health.

The chain couples TRBV20-1 to TRBJ2-1; lacking DNA, the TRBD2 call made by TCRdb goes unchecked. Germline-derived CDR1 and CDR2 are DFQATT and SNEGSKA (reference sequence). This CDR3 comprises 15 residues. The CDR3 reads CSSGLAGAPYNEQFF.

The chain has TRBV5-1 and TRBJ2-2. The CDR3 extends over 16 amino acids. Germline-derived CDR1 and CDR2 are SGHRS and YFSETQ. Here the CDR3 reads CASSLATSPNTGELFF.

The chain employs TRBV4-2 and TRBJ2-2; lacking DNA, the TRBD1 call made by TCRdb goes unchecked. CDR1 LGHNA and CDR2 YNFKEQ come from the germline V gene. This CDR3 has 15 residues. CDR3 sequence: CASSQDSPEDGELFF.